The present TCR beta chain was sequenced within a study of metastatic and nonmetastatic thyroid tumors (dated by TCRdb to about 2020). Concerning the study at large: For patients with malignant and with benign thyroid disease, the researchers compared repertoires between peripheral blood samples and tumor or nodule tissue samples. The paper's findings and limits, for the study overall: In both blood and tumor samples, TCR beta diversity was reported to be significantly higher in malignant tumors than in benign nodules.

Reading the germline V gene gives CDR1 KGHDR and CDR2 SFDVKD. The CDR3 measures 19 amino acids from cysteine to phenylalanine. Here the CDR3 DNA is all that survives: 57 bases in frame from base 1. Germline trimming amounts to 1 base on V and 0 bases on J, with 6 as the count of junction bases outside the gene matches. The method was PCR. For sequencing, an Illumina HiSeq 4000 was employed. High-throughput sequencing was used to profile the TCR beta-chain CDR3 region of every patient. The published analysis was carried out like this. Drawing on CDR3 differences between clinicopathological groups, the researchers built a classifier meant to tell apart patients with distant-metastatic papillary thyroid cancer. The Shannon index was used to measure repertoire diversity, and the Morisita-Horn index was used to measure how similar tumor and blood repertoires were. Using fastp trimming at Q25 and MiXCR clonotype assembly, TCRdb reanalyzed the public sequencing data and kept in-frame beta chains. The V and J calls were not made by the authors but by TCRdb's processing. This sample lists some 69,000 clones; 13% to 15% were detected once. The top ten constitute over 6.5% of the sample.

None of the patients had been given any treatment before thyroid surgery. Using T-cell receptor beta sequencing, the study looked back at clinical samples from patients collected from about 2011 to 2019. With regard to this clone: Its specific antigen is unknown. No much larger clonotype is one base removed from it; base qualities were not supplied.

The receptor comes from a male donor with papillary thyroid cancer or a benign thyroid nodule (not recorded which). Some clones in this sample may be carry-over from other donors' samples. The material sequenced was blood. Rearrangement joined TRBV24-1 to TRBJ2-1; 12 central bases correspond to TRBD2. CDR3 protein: CATSDFTSGRTDSYNEQFF. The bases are TGTGCCACCAGTGATTTTACTAGCGGGAGGACAGACTCCTACAATGAGCAGTTCTTC.